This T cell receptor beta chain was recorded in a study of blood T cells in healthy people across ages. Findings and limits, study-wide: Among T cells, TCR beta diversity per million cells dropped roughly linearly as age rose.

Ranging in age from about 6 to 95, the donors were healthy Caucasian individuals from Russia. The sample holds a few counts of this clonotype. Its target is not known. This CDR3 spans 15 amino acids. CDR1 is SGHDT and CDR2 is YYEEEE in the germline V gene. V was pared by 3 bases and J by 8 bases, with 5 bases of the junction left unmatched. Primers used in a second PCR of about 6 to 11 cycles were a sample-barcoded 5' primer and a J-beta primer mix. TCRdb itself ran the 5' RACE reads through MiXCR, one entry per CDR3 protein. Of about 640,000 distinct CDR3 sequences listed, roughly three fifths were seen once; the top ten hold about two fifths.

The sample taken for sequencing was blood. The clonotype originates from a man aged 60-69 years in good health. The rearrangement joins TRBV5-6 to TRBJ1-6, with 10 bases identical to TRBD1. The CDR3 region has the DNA TGTGCCAGCAGCTGGGGACAGGGGACGTATTCACCCCTCCACTTT. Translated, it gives CASSWGQGTYSPLHF.